Below are 28 T cell receptor beta chains sequenced from a single sample in a study of cytomegalovirus exposure and HLA in healthy donors. PCR employed 60 Vbeta and 13 Jbeta primers. Method: immunoSEQ multiplex PCR; TCRdb's copy keeps in-frame clones and lacks some. Of approximately 130,000 clones in the sample, 75% to 90% are singletons; the top ten hold about 7%. The sequenced sample was PBMCs. The receptors were gathered from a woman aged 25 to 39 in good health and CMV-seropositive.

The J gene is TRBJ2-7, the V gene TRBV6-1; D perhaps matches TRBD1 (6 bases). CDR1 MNHNS and CDR2 SASEGT come from the germline V gene. V was trimmed by 5 bases and J by 3 bases, leaving 17 bases between them. This CDR3 region has 15 residues. CDR3 DNA sequence: TGTGCCAGCAGTCCCAGGGGAACCCCTAGCTACGAGCAGTACTTC. Amino acids: CASSPRGTPSYEQYF.

The table lists this clone with a count of one. The V and J genes are TRBV5-6 and TRBJ2-2, with D tentatively TRBD2 (6 bases). The V end lost 0 bases, the J end lost 11 bases, and 14 bases lay between the germline ends. Germline V gene lookup returns CDR1 SGHDT and CDR2 YYEEEE. There are 14 residues in the CDR3. CDR3 nucleotide sequence: TGTGCCAGCAGCTTGGAATTCGGGGGAGGAGAGCTGTTTTTT. It codes for CASSLEFGGGELFF. The full variable domain, with the rest looked up from reference TRBV5-6 and TRBJ2-2, is DAGVTQSPTHLIKTRGQQVTLRCSPKSGHDTVSWYQQALGQGPQFIFQYYEEEERQRGNFPDRFSGHQFPNYSSELNVNALLLGDSALYLCASSLEFGGGELFFGEGSRLTVL.

The rearrangement links TRBV9 to TRBJ2-7; perhaps TRBD2 as D (6 bases). V lost 0 bases and J 6 bases, leaving 13 bases between the germline ends. The CDR3 is made up of 14 amino acids. The germline V gene encodes CDR1 SGDLS and CDR2 YYNGEE. CDR3 in DNA: TGTGCCAGCAGCGTAGATCCGGCAGCGGGCGAGCAGTACTTC. Its translation: CASSVDPAAGEQYF.

The chain joins TRBV7-2 to TRBJ1-2; D gene uncertain. The V gene lost 2 bases and the J gene lost 8 bases, with 18 bases spanning the gap. Germline CDR1 SGHTA, CDR2 FQGNSA. This CDR3 has 15 residues. CDR3: CASSLRYAREGGYTF. CDR3 DNA: TGTGCCAGCAGCTTAAGGTACGCGAGGGAAGGAGGCTACACCTTC.

Note on this clone: The junction shows a germline mismatch at one end, possibly a read error. The rearrangement joins TRBV4-1 to TRBJ1-3; D ambiguous. CDR3 size: 15 residues. Germline V gene sequence: CDR1 MGHRA, CDR2 YSYEKL. The CDR3 DNA is TGCGCCAGCAGCCTGCGGGAGACCTCTGGAAACACCACATATTTT. Protein product: CASSLRETSGNTTYF.

The chain employs TRBV6-5 and TRBJ1-5, with 9 bases matching TRBD1. The CDR3 covers 15 residues. Germline V gene sequence: CDR1 MNHEY, CDR2 SVGAGI. Germline trimming cut 5 bases from V and 4 bases from J; bases unmatched to any gene: 6. The CDR3 sequence is CASSGPGQGNQPQHF. Here the CDR3 DNA reads TGTGCCAGCAGTGGCCCGGGACAGGGAAATCAGCCCCAGCATTTT.

The V call is TRBV5-1, the J call TRBJ2-5; 8 nucleotides align to TRBD1. CDR1 is SGHRS and CDR2 is YFSETQ in the germline V gene. J gave up 5 bases and V 3 bases, and 9 bases lay outside the gene matches. This CDR3 comprises 15 residues. The CDR3 is CASSSLQTGVETQYF. The DNA for the CDR3 is TGCGCCAGCAGCTCACTCCAGACAGGGGTGGAGACCCAGTACTTC. The variable domain in full, completed from reference TRBV5-1 and TRBJ2-5, reads KAGVTQTPRYLIKTRGQQVTLSCSPISGHRSVSWYQQTPGQGLQFLFEYFSETQRNKGNFPGRFSGRQFSNSRSEMNVSTLELGDSALYLCASSSLQTGVETQYFGPGTRLLVL.

The J gene is TRBJ2-7, the V gene TRBV28; 9 bases are a match to TRBD1. This CDR3 spans 13 amino acids. Germline-derived CDR1 and CDR2 are MDHEN and SYDVKM. The V gene end was trimmed by 5 bases and the J gene end by 6 bases; junction bases not matched to a gene: 5. The CDR3 protein is CASSEGDRVEQYF. The DNA of the CDR3 is TGTGCCAGCAGTGAAGGGGACAGGGTCGAGCAGTACTTC.

CDR3: CASSPRGEVRTEAFF. The CDR3 nucleotides read TGTGCCAGCAGTCCGCGGGGCGAGGTCCGCACTGAAGCTTTCTTT. The chain combines TRBV6-5 with TRBJ1-1; TRBD1 might be the D (5 bases). This CDR3 comprises 15 residues. From germline, CDR1 is MNHEY and CDR2 SVGAGI. Trimming left V 5 bases short and J 4 bases short, with 17 bases between.

The gene calls are TRBV30 and TRBJ1-4; maybe TRBD1 (6 bases). Germline CDR1 is GTSNPN and CDR2 is SVGIG (reference sequence). V was trimmed by 5 bases and J by 10 bases, leaving 20 bases between them. The CDR3 spans 14 residues. The CDR3 spells CAWGGGREGGKLFF. The CDR3 region has the DNA TGTGCCTGGGGAGGGGGGAGGGAGGGCGGAAAACTGTTTTTT.

The CDR3 DNA reads as TGTGCCAGCAGTTACGACTACACTGAAGCTTTCTTT. Amino acids: CASSYDYTEAFF. V usage is TRBV6-6 and J usage is TRBJ1-1; D unclear. V gave up 2 bases and J gave up 3 bases, with 4 bases separating them. Per the germline V gene, CDR1 is MNHNY and CDR2 is SVGAGI (reference sequence). The length of the CDR3 is 12 residues.

The chain joins TRBV9 to TRBJ1-4, with 9 bases aligning to TRBD1. CDR1 is SGDLS, CDR2 YYNGEE, per germline. Trimming took 3 bases from V and 4 from J; bases not matched to a gene: 4. This CDR3 comprises 15 residues. The CDR3 nucleotides are TGTGCCAGCAGCGCCCCGGGACAGGGTAATGAAAAACTGTTTTTT. Amino acids: CASSAPGQGNEKLFF. The whole variable domain, filled in from reference TRBV9 and TRBJ1-4, reads DSGVTQTPKHLITATGQRVTLRCSPRSGDLSVYWYQQSLDQGLQFLIQYYNGEERAKGNILERFSAQQFPDLHSELNLSSLELGDSALYFCASSAPGQGNEKLFFGSGTQLSVL.

This chain joins TRBV5-1 and TRBJ2-7, with D tentatively TRBD1 (6 bases). Germline CDR1 is SGHRS and CDR2 is YFSETQ. The CDR3 sequence is 15 residues long. V lost 4 bases and J lost 2, with 16 bases in between. The CDR3 spells CASSPTGTSTYEQYF. Here the CDR3 DNA reads TGCGCCAGCAGCCCTACCGGGACATCGACCTACGAGCAGTACTTC.

The chain is built from TRBV2 and TRBJ2-2; D gene unclear. CDR1 is SNHLY and CDR2 is FYNNEI in the germline V gene. The CDR3 extends over 15 amino acids. V was clipped by 3 bases and J by 6 bases, with 14 bases between them. As DNA, the CDR3 is TGTGCCAGCAGTGACTCCACAAACAAAGCCGGGGAGCTGTTTTTT. Amino acids: CASSDSTNKAGELFF.

V gene TRBV5-6 combines with J gene TRBJ2-7; D gene unclear. V gave up 6 bases and J gave up 6 bases, with 16 bases separating them. CDR3 length: 13 residues. CDR1 and CDR2 from the germline V gene are SGHDT and YYEEEE. CDR3 nucleotide sequence: TGTGCCAGCACCCTGGATCGTTCGGGCGAGCAGTACTTC. This translates into CASTLDRSGEQYF.

The sample holds one count of this clone. This chain links TRBV5-4 with TRBJ1-1; 7 nucleotides agree with TRBD1. The CDR3 consists of 13 residues. Germline V CDR1 and CDR2: SGHNT, YYREEE (reference sequence). Losses at the gene ends were 3 bases for V and 4 bases for J; bases not matched to a gene: 3. This chain's CDR3 is CASSSQGSTEAFF. Written as DNA, the CDR3 is TGTGCCAGCAGCTCACAGGGGAGCACTGAAGCTTTCTTT.

The V and J genes are TRBV5-3 and TRBJ1-6, with a possible D match to TRBD1 (5 bases). TRBV5-3 is an ORF for which the function is uncertain. The V end lost 0 bases, the J end lost 6 bases, and 13 bases lay between the germline ends. The CDR3 spans 16 residues. This CDR3 reads CARSLARAGGNSPLHF. The CDR3 nucleotides are TGTGCCAGAAGCTTGGCCAGGGCAGGTGGTAATTCACCCCTCCACTTT.

V is TRBV13 and J is TRBJ1-2, with TRBD1 as a possible D gene (5 bases). This CDR3 is built from 15 residues. The V gene lost 0 bases and the J gene lost 2 bases, with 10 bases spanning the gap. The germline CDR1 and CDR2 sequences are PRHDT and FYEKMQ (reference sequence). DNA for the CDR3: TGTGCCAGCAGCTTAGGGACAGCTTACAACTATGGCTACACCTTC. Amino acid sequence: CASSLGTAYNYGYTF.

This chain connects TRBV2 to TRBJ1-3; D remains ambiguous. Trimming pared 6 bases from V and 0 bases from J, leaving 9 bases between. CDR1 is SNHLY and CDR2 is FYNNEI in the germline V gene. This CDR3 is built from 14 residues. In DNA form, the CDR3 reads TGTGCCAGCAGACCTGGCCACTCTGGAAACACCATATATTTT. Translation gives CASRPGHSGNTIYF.

This sequence joins TRBV9 and TRBJ2-5; 14 nucleotides match TRBD2. This CDR3 comprises 16 residues. Per germline, CDR1 SGDLS and CDR2 YYNGEE. V trimming: 3 bases; J trimming: 4 bases; junction bases outside the gene matches: 5. The chain's CDR3 is CASSAGTSGGGETQYF. In DNA, the CDR3 is TGTGCCAGCAGCGCCGGGACTAGCGGGGGAGGAGAGACCCAGTACTTC.

V usage is TRBV2 and J usage is TRBJ2-3; possible D gene TRBD2, 6 bases. This CDR3 region has 16 residues. Trimming cost V 4 bases and J 4 bases, with 18 bases left between them. In germline, CDR1 is SNHLY, CDR2 FYNNEI. CDR3 DNA sequence: TGTGCCAGCAGTGGCCGGGGAGGATTCTATTCAGATACGCAGTATTTT. It codes for CASSGRGGFYSDTQYF.

This clone has a handful of counts. The V call is TRBV9, the J call TRBJ1-1, with D maybe TRBD1 (5 bases). The ends were cut back, 3 bases at V and 7 bases at J, with 13 bases in the middle. Germline V CDR1 and CDR2: SGDLS, YYNGEE. This CDR3 is 13 amino acids long. The CDR3 region is CASSERQGGEAFF. The CDR3, as DNA: TGTGCCAGCAGCGAAAGGCAGGGAGGTGAAGCTTTCTTT.

This sequence joins TRBV19 and TRBJ1-5, with 9 nucleotides matching TRBD1. The length of the CDR3 is 17 residues. From germline, CDR1 is LNHDA and CDR2 SQIVND (reference sequence). V lost 5 bases to trimming and J lost 2 bases; unmatched junction nucleotides: 10. CDR3 protein: CASSPLGQGRGNQPQHF. The DNA for the CDR3 is TGTGCCAGTAGTCCCCTGGGACAGGGACGGGGCAATCAGCCCCAGCATTTT. The full variable domain, its missing parts supplied by reference TRBV19 and TRBJ1-5, is DGGITQSPKYLFRKEGQNVTLSCEQNLNHDAMYWYRQDPGQGLRLIYYSQIVNDFQKGDIAEGYSVSREKKESFPLTVTSAQKNPTAFYLCASSPLGQGRGNQPQHFGDGTRLSIL.

The rearrangement joins TRBV11-2 to TRBJ1-3; D is ambiguous. The V gene's germline CDR1 is SGHAT and CDR2 FQNNGV. This CDR3 is built from 13 residues. V gave up 5 bases and J gave up 7 bases, with 12 bases separating them. For the CDR3, the DNA is TGTGCCAGCAGCACGGACTCCTGGAACACCATATATTTT. Amino acids: CASSTDSWNTIYF.

This clone was recorded a few times. The J gene is TRBJ2-7, the V gene TRBV5-1, with 8 bases fitting TRBD1. The germline CDR1 and CDR2 sequences are SGHRS and YFSETQ. V trimming: 0 bases; J trimming: 5 bases; junction bases outside the gene matches: 4. This CDR3 region has 14 residues. CDR3 bases: TGCGCCAGCAGCTTGGGGCAGGGGGCAAACGAGCAGTACTTC. Translating it yields CASSLGQGANEQYF.

The rearrangement links TRBV28 to TRBJ2-3; possible D gene TRBD2, 5 bases. V was clipped by 2 bases and J by 3 bases, with 6 bases between them. The germline CDR1 and CDR2 sequences are MDHEN and SYDVKM. There are 13 residues in the CDR3. CDR3 loop: CASSLGGTDTQYF. CDR3 coding DNA: TGTGCCAGCAGTTTAGGAGGAACAGATACGCAGTATTTT.

This chain joins TRBV7-9 and TRBJ2-1; TRBD2 might be the D (6 bases). Germline lookup yields CDR1 SEHNR and CDR2 FQNEAQ (reference sequence). V was trimmed by 0 bases and J by 1 base, leaving 7 bases between them. This CDR3 comprises 15 residues. The CDR3 coding sequence is TGTGCCAGCAGCTTAGCGGCGGGGTCCTACAATGAGCAGTTCTTC. Translated: CASSLAAGSYNEQFF. The full variable domain, with the rest looked up from reference TRBV7-9 and TRBJ2-1, is DTGVSQNPRHKITKRGQNVTFRCDPISEHNRLYWYRQTLGQGPEFLTYFQNEAQLEKSRLLSDRFSAERPKGSFSTLEIQRTEQGDSAMYLCASSLAAGSYNEQFFGPGTRLTVL.

About this clone: Other DNA sequences of this sample code for an identical CDR3. The V gene is TRBV19, the J gene TRBJ2-3; 7 bases agree with TRBD2. The CDR3 sequence is 12 residues long. The J segment lost 5 bases and the V segment lost 9 bases, leaving 5 bases of the junction unmatched. Germline V CDR1 and CDR2: LNHDA, SQIVND (reference sequence). Here the CDR3 reads CASGGGVDTQYF. For the CDR3, the DNA is TGTGCCAGCGGGGGAGGGGTAGATACGCAGTATTTT.